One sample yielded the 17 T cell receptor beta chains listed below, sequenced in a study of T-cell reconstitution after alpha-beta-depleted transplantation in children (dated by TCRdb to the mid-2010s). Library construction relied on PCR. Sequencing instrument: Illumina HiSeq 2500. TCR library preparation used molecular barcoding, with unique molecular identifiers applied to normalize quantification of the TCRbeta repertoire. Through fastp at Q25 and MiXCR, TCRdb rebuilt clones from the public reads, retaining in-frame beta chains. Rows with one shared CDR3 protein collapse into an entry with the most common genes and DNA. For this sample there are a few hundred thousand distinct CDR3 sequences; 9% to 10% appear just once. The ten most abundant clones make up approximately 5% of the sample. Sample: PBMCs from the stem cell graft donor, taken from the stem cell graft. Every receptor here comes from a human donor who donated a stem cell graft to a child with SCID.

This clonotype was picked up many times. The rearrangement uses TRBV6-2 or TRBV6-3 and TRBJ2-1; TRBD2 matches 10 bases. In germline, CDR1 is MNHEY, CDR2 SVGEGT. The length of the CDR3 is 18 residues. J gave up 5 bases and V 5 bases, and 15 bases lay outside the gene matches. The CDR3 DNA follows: TGTGCCAGCAGTCAATACGCCGGAGCGGGGGGGATCGACAATGAGCAGTTCTTC. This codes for CASSQYAGAGGIDNEQFF.

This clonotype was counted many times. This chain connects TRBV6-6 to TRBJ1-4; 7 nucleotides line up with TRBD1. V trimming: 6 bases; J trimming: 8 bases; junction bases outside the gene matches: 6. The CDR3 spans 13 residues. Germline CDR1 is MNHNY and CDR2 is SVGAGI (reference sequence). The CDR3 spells CASSPTGWEKLFF. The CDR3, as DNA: TGTGCCAGCAGCCCGACAGGGTGGGAAAAACTGTTTTTT.

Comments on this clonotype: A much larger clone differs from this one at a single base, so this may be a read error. CDR3 protein: CASSHYSGDFGGYGDTF. In DNA, the CDR3 is TGCGCCAGCAGCCATTACTCGGGGGACTTTGGGGGCTATGGCGACACCTTC. The chain couples TRBV4-1 to TRBJ1-2; D is perhaps TRBD1 (6 bases). The germline CDR1 and CDR2 sequences are MGHRA and YSYEKL. The length of the CDR3 is 17 residues.

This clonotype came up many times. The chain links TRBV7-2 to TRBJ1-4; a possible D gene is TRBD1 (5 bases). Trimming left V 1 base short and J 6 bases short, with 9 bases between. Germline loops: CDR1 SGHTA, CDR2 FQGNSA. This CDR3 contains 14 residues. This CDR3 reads CASSLGGAYEKLFF. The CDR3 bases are TGTGCCAGCAGCTTAGGAGGGGCGTATGAAAAACTGTTTTTT.

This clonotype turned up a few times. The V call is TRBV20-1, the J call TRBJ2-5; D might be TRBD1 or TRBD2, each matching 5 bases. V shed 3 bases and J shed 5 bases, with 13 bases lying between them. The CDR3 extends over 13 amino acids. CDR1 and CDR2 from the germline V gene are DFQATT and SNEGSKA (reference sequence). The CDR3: CSASGESGETQYF. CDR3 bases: TGCAGTGCTAGCGGGGAATCAGGGGAGACCCAGTACTTC.

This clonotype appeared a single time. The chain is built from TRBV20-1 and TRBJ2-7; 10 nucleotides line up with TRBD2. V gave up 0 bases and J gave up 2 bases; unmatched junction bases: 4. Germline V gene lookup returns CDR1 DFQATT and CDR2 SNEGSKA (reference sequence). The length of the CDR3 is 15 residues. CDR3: CSARDWLAGAYEQYF. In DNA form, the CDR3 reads TGCAGTGCTAGAGATTGGCTAGCGGGGGCCTACGAGCAGTACTTC.

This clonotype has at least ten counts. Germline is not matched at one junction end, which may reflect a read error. The CDR3 nucleotides are TGCAGTGCCAGAGGGGGGGTTACTGGGGACGAGCAGTACTTC. This sequence encodes CSARGGVTGDEQYF. V usage is TRBV20-1 and J usage is TRBJ2-7; tentative D call: TRBD2 (7 bases). This CDR3 is 14 amino acids long. Germline-derived CDR1 and CDR2 are DFQATT and SNEGSKA (reference sequence).

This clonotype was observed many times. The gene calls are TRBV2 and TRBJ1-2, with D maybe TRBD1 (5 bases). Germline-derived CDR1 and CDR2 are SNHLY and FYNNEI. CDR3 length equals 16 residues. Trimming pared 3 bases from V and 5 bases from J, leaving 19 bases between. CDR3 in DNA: TGTGCCAGCAGTGATAGGTCGGGGCGCGATGGGTATGGCTACACCTTC. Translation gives CASSDRSGRDGYGYTF.

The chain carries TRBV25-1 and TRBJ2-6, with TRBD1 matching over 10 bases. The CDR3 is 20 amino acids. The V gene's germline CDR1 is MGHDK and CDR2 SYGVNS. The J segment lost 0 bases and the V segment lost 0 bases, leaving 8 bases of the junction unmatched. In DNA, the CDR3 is TGTGCCAGCAGTGAATATCAATCGACAGGGGGCCTCTCTGGGGCCAACGTCCTGACTTTC. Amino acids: CASSEYQSTGGLSGANVLTF.

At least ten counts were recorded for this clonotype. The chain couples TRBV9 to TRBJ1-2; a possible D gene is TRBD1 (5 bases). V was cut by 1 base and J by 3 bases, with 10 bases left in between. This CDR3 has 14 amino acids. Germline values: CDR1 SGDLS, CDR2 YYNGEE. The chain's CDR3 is CASSVLQGHYGYTF. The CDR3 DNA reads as TGTGCCAGCAGCGTATTGCAGGGACACTATGGCTACACCTTC.

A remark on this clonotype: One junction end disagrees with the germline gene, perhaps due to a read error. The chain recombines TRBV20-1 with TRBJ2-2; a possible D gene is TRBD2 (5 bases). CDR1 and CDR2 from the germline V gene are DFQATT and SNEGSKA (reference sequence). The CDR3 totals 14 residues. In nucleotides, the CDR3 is TGCAGTGCGTATGCCTCCGGGATCGCCGGGGAACTGTTTTTT. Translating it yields CSAYASGIAGELFF.

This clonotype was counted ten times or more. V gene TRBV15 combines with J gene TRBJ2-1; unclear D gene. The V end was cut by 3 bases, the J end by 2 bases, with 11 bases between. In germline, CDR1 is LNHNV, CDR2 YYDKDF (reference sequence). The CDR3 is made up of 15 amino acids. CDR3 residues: CATSSGPIAYNEQFF. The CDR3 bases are TGTGCCACCAGCAGCGGGCCCATCGCCTACAATGAGCAGTTCTTC.

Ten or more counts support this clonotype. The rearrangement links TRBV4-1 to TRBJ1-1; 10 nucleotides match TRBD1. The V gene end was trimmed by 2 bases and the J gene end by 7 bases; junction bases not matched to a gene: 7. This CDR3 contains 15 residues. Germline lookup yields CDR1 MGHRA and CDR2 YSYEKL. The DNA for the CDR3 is TGCGCCAGCAGCCAAAGAGACAGGGGGCGTGGTGAAGCTTTCTTT. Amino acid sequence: CASSQRDRGRGEAFF.

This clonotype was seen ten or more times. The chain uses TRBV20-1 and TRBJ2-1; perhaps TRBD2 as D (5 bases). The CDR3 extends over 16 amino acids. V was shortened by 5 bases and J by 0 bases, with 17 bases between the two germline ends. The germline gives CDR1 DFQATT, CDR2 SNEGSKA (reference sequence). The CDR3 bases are TGCAGTGCTCCCAAAGGCGGGCGAAGCTCCTACAATGAGCAGTTCTTC. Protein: CSAPKGGRSSYNEQFF.

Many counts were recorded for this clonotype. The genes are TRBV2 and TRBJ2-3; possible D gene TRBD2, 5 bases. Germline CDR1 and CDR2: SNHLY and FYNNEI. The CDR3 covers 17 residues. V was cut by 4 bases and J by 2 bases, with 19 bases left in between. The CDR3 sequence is CASSVRASTSLTDTQYF. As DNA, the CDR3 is TGTGCCAGCAGTGTTAGGGCTAGCACCTCTCTCACAGATACGCAGTATTTT.

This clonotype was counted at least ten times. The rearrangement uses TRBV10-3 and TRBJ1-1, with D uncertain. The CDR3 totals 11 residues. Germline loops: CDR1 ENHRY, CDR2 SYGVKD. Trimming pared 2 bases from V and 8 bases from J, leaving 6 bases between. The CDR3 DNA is TGTGCCATCAGTGAGGGCAGAGAAGCTTTCTTT. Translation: CAISEGREAFF.

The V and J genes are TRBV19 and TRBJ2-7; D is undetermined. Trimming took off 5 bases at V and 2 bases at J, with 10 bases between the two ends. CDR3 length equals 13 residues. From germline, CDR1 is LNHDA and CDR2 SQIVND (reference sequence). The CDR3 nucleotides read TGTGCCAGTAGTGGCCCCGTTCCCTACGAGCAGTACTTC. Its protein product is CASSGPVPYEQYF.